The 16 T cell receptor beta chains below come from one sample, sequenced in a study of T cell changes during pregnancy in multiple sclerosis. TCRdb keeps only in-frame clones here, not all; method: immunoSEQ multiplex PCR. The table has about 57,000 clones, about 88% seen once; the top ten hold about 0.4%. The specimen was CD4+ T cells from peripheral blood mononuclear cells, collected in the third trimester of pregnancy. The receptors stem from a female donor with multiple sclerosis, enrolled in a pregnancy study.

The J gene is TRBJ1-6, the V gene TRBV19; no definite D call. The CDR3 consists of 14 residues. Trimming stripped 3 bases from V and 6 bases from J, with 9 bases between. Germline V lookup: CDR1 LNHDA, CDR2 SQIVND (reference sequence). The CDR3 protein is CASSILEGNSPLHF. CDR3 in DNA: TGTGCCAGTAGTATCCTAGAGGGTAATTCACCCCTCCACTTT.

The chain links TRBV7-8 to TRBJ2-5; D not resolved. Per germline, CDR1 SGHVS and CDR2 FQNEAQ. Trimming removed 5 bases at V and 2 bases at J, with 18 bases between. This CDR3 comprises 16 residues. The CDR3 sequence: CASSPTRGNPQETQYF. CDR3 DNA sequence: TGTGCCAGCAGCCCGACTCGAGGTAATCCTCAAGAGACCCAGTACTTC.

The chain combines TRBV6-5 with TRBJ1-3; no firm D call. V was pared by 2 bases and J by 0 bases, with 5 bases between. The CDR3 is made up of 14 amino acids. From germline, CDR1 is MNHEY and CDR2 SVGAGI. The CDR3 is CASSYRVSGNTIYF. The CDR3 nucleotides read TGTGCCAGCAGTTACCGGGTCTCTGGAAACACCATATATTTT.

V gene TRBV18 combines with J gene TRBJ1-2, with D tentatively TRBD1 (5 bases). The V gene's germline CDR1 is KGHSH and CDR2 LQKENI. CDR3 length: 15 residues. V dropped 3 bases and J dropped 5 bases, with 16 bases sitting between them. DNA for the CDR3: TGTGCCAGCTCACCTAATGGCGACAGTCATTATGGCTACACCTTC. Translating gives CASSPNGDSHYGYTF.

The rearrangement uses TRBV18 and TRBJ1-5; no clear D gene. Germline values: CDR1 KGHSH, CDR2 LQKENI. Trimming left V 2 bases short and J 6 bases short, with 11 bases between. CDR3 length: 14 residues. CDR3 in DNA: TGTGCCAGCTCACCAGGTGGTAGCGGTCAGCCCCAGCATTTT. Translation: CASSPGGSGQPQHF.

The rearrangement uses TRBV25-1 and TRBJ2-7; TRBD2 agrees at 9 bases. V was pared by 6 bases and J by 1 base, with 1 base of the junction left unmatched. The germline gives CDR1 MGHDK, CDR2 SYGVNS. This CDR3 comprises 13 residues. Here the CDR3 reads CASRLAGSYEQYF. In DNA, the CDR3 is TGTGCCAGCAGACTAGCGGGTTCCTACGAGCAGTACTTC.

The rearrangement links TRBV7-2 to TRBJ2-4, with a weak D call TRBD1 (6 bases). Germline values: CDR1 SGHTA, CDR2 FQGNSA. CDR3 length: 14 amino acids. Trimming took off 8 bases at V and 3 bases at J, with 14 bases between the two ends. CDR3 protein: CASATGDNKNIQYF. CDR3 bases: TGTGCCAGCGCCACCGGGGACAACAAAAACATTCAGTACTTC.

The chain uses TRBV18 and TRBJ1-2, with D possibly being TRBD1 (5 bases). The CDR3 covers 14 residues. Germline V CDR1 and CDR2: KGHSH, LQKENI. The V and J ends lost 4 bases and 4 bases respectively, with 13 bases between them. The CDR3 loop reads CASSLGREVYGYTF. For the CDR3, the DNA is TGTGCCAGCTCACTGGGCAGGGAAGTCTATGGCTACACCTTC.

The chain uses TRBV5-4 and TRBJ2-7; 8 bases are a match to TRBD1. There are 15 residues in the CDR3. Germline V CDR1 and CDR2: SGHNT, YYREEE (reference sequence). The V segment lost 3 bases and the J segment 2 bases; nucleotides outside the gene matches: 7. This CDR3 reads CASSSLTGQAYEQYF. In DNA form, the CDR3 reads TGTGCCAGCAGCTCACTAACGGGACAGGCCTACGAGCAGTACTTC.

The rearrangement joins TRBV7-9 to TRBJ2-3; 7 bases line up with TRBD2. The CDR3 is 17 residues long. In germline, CDR1 is SEHNR, CDR2 FQNEAQ (reference sequence). The V and J ends lost 5 bases and 0 bases, in that order; junction bases with no gene match: 11. Here the CDR3 reads CASSDELGGRSTDTQYF. For the CDR3, the DNA is TGTGCCAGCAGCGACGAACTGGGAGGGAGGAGCACAGATACGCAGTATTTT.

The genes are TRBV19 and TRBJ1-3; the D is unclear. This CDR3 has 14 residues. V was clipped by 5 bases and J by 0 bases, with 8 bases between them. CDR1 is LNHDA and CDR2 is SQIVND in the germline V gene (reference sequence). CDR3 in DNA: TGTGCCAGTAGTTATCGGAGCTCTGGAAACACCATATATTTT. Translating it yields CASSYRSSGNTIYF. Full variable domain (rest looked up from reference TRBV19 and TRBJ1-3): DGGITQSPKYLFRKEGQNVTLSCEQNLNHDAMYWYRQDPGQGLRLIYYSQIVNDFQKGDIAEGYSVSREKKESFPLTVTSAQKNPTAFYLCASSYRSSGNTIYFGEGSWLTVV.

The CDR3 sequence is CASSARDSFIDYEQYF. The CDR3 DNA sequence: TGTGCCAGCAGTGCGCGTGACAGTTTTATTGACTACGAGCAGTACTTC. This chain links TRBV6-1 with TRBJ2-7; TRBD1 is a possible D gene (5 bases). Germline loops: CDR1 MNHNS, CDR2 SASEGT. There are 16 residues in the CDR3. Trimming removed 4 bases from V and 3 bases from J, with 19 bases in between.

The V call is TRBV30, the J call TRBJ1-6; TRBD1 might be the D (5 bases). Germline V CDR1 and CDR2: GTSNPN, SVGIG (reference sequence). The CDR3 sequence is 16 residues long. Deletions cut 2 bases from V and 3 bases from J, with 14 bases between. This CDR3 reads CAWSTGDQLYNSPLHF. The CDR3 nucleotides are TGTGCCTGGAGTACGGGGGACCAACTCTATAATTCACCCCTCCACTTT.

The genes are TRBV5-8 and TRBJ2-2; the match to TRBD1 covers 7 bases. This CDR3 contains 13 residues. The J segment lost 2 bases and the V segment lost 9 bases, leaving 4 bases of the junction unmatched. Per germline, CDR1 SGHTS and CDR2 YDEGEE. The DNA of the CDR3 is TGTGCCACCGGGACAGTTAACACCGGGGAGCTGTTTTTT. This sequence encodes CATGTVNTGELFF.

The chain couples TRBV2 to TRBJ1-2; no reliable D call. The ends were cut back, 0 bases at V and 4 bases at J, with 6 bases in the middle. CDR1 is SNHLY, CDR2 FYNNEI, per germline. The CDR3 has 13 residues. CDR3 residues: CASSEARLYGYTF. DNA of the CDR3: TGTGCCAGCAGTGAAGCCAGACTCTATGGCTACACCTTC.

The chain employs TRBV4-2 and TRBJ1-3; D is ambiguous. Deletions cut 0 bases from V and 3 bases from J, with 12 bases between. The CDR3 length is 16 residues. Germline-derived CDR1 and CDR2 are LGHNA and YNFKEQ. CDR3 protein: CASSQDTGIRGNTIYF. In nucleotides, the CDR3 is TGTGCCAGCAGCCAAGATACGGGTATCCGTGGAAACACCATATATTTT.